This is a list of T cell receptor beta chains from one sample in a study of blood T cell repertoires in COVID-19. Clones were read by immunoSEQ multiplex PCR, and TCRdb kept only the in-frame ones, dropping some. The table lists 240,000 or so clones, approximately 90% of them singletons. Sample: PBMCs or T cells enriched from blood (not recorded which). The receptors derive from a man aged 35-49 years who had recovered from COVID-19. CDR3s include the opening cysteine and the closing phenylalanine or tryptophan. D genes are given only for firm matches. Clone size, where shown, is once, few, many, or a class for clones that have expanded.

J gene: TRBJ2-3; D gene: -; clone size: -; V gene: TRBV19; CDR3 protein: CASSIAGITDTQYF; CDR3 DNA: TGTGCCAGTAGTATCGCGGGAATTACAGATACGCAGTATTTT
J gene: TRBJ2-7; D gene: -; clone size: -; V gene: TRBV28; CDR3 protein: CASSSRGSRKDEQYF; CDR3 DNA: TGTGCCAGCAGTTCCAGAGGGTCCCGGAAGGACGAGCAGTACTTC
J gene: TRBJ2-7; D gene: -; clone size: -; V gene: TRBV28; CDR3 protein: CASSLDYTGIDYEQYF; CDR3 DNA: TGTGCCAGCAGCCTCGACTATACAGGGATCGACTACGAGCAGTACTTC
J gene: TRBJ1-1; D gene: -; clone size: -; V gene: TRBV19; CDR3 protein: CASDLGGDPYTEAFF; CDR3 DNA: TGTGCCAGTGACTTGGGGGGGGACCCCTACACTGAAGCTTTCTTT
J gene: TRBJ1-1; D gene: -; clone size: -; V gene: TRBV29-1; CDR3 protein: CSVAAGWMNTEAFF; CDR3 DNA: TGCAGCGTTGCGGCAGGGTGGATGAACACTGAAGCTTTCTTT
J gene: TRBJ1-5; D gene: -; clone size: -; V gene: TRBV28; CDR3 protein: CASSFVQHQPQHF; CDR3 DNA: TGTGCCAGCAGTTTCGTACAGCATCAGCCCCAGCATTTT
J gene: TRBJ1-6; D gene: -; clone size: -; V gene: TRBV7-2; CDR3 protein: CASSLGRSNSPLHF; CDR3 DNA: TGTGCCAGCAGCTTAGGACGGAGTAATTCACCCCTCCACTTT
J gene: TRBJ1-3; D gene: -; clone size: many; V gene: TRBV7-6; CDR3 protein: CASSLESRVAGNTIYF; CDR3 DNA: TGTGCCAGCAGCTTAGAAAGCAGGGTGGCTGGAAACACCATATATTTT
J gene: TRBJ2-3; D gene: -; clone size: few; V gene: TRBV30; CDR3 protein: CAWSEGQHTDTQYF; CDR3 DNA: TGTGCCTGGAGTGAAGGACAGCACACAGATACGCAGTATTTT
J gene: TRBJ1-1; D gene: TRBD1; clone size: -; V gene: TRBV19; CDR3 protein: CASSIDRRFGQGVTEAFF; CDR3 DNA: TGTGCCAGTAGTATAGATAGAAGGTTCGGACAGGGTGTCACTGAAGCTTTCTTT
J gene: TRBJ1-1; D gene: TRBD1; clone size: once; V gene: TRBV14; CDR3 protein: CASSQDRTGSTEAFF; CDR3 DNA: TGTGCCAGCAGCCAAGATAGGACAGGGAGCACTGAAGCTTTCTTT
J gene: TRBJ1-2; D gene: -; clone size: -; V gene: TRBV7-2; CDR3 protein: CASSLGTGLTNYGYTF; CDR3 DNA: TGTGCCAGCAGCTTGGGAACAGGCCTTACTAACTATGGCTACACCTTC
J gene: TRBJ2-4; D gene: -; clone size: -; V gene: TRBV4-1; CDR3 protein: CASSQARLAKNIQYF; CDR3 DNA: TGCGCCAGCAGCCAAGCACGACTAGCCAAAAACATTCAGTACTTC
J gene: TRBJ2-5; D gene: -; clone size: -; V gene: TRBV7-2; CDR3 protein: CASSLGGRGVRETQYF; CDR3 DNA: TGTGCCAGCAGCTTAGGAGGTCGAGGAGTTAGGGAGACCCAGTACTTC
J gene: TRBJ2-7; D gene: TRBD2; clone size: -; V gene: TRBV27; CDR3 protein: CASSSRLAGEYQYF; CDR3 DNA: TGTGCCAGCAGTTCACGACTAGCGGGGGAGTATCAGTACTTC
J gene: TRBJ2-5; D gene: -; clone size: -; V gene: TRBV9; CDR3 protein: CASSVDSLPSQETQYF; CDR3 DNA: TGTGCCAGCAGCGTAGACAGCTTACCGTCACAAGAGACCCAGTACTTC
J gene: TRBJ2-2; D gene: TRBD1; clone size: -; V gene: TRBV29-1; CDR3 protein: CSARRQGVNTGELFF; CDR3 DNA: TGCAGCGCCAGGAGACAGGGGGTGAACACCGGGGAGCTGTTTTTT
J gene: TRBJ1-6; D gene: -; clone size: -; V gene: TRBV6-5; CDR3 protein: CASSYSRGGSSPLHF; CDR3 DNA: TGTGCCAGCAGTTACTCGCGTGGGGGCAGTTCACCCCTCCACTTT
J gene: TRBJ1-1; D gene: TRBD1; clone size: -; V gene: TRBV9; CDR3 protein: CASSAGGTEAFF; CDR3 DNA: TGTGCCAGCAGCGCAGGGGGGACTGAAGCTTTCTTT
J gene: TRBJ2-6; D gene: -; clone size: -; V gene: TRBV7-9; CDR3 protein: CASSLGLSIGANVLTF; CDR3 DNA: TGTGCCAGCAGCTTAGGGTTGAGCATTGGGGCCAACGTCCTGACTTTC
J gene: TRBJ1-3; D gene: TRBD1; clone size: -; V gene: TRBV11-2; CDR3 protein: CASSFLGQGSGNTIYF; CDR3 DNA: TGTGCCAGCAGCTTTCTCGGACAGGGCTCCGGAAACACCATATATTTT
J gene: TRBJ1-2; D gene: TRBD1; clone size: -; V gene: TRBV6-6; CDR3 protein: CASSYATGLSGYTF; CDR3 DNA: TGTGCCAGCAGTTACGCGACAGGGTTGTCTGGCTACACCTTC
J gene: TRBJ1-1; D gene: -; clone size: few; V gene: TRBV28; CDR3 protein: CASSLVRENTEAFF; CDR3 DNA: TGTGCCAGCAGTTTGGTCCGGGAGAACACTGAAGCTTTCTTT
J gene: TRBJ2-1; D gene: TRBD2; clone size: -; V gene: TRBV28; CDR3 protein: CASSLTSGILFF; CDR3 DNA: TGTGCCAGCAGTTTAACTAGCGGGATCTTATTCTTC
J gene: TRBJ2-2; D gene: -; clone size: -; V gene: TRBV19; CDR3 protein: CASRTTGFTGELFF; CDR3 DNA: TGTGCCAGTAGGACAACAGGGTTCACCGGGGAGCTGTTTTTT
J gene: TRBJ1-2; D gene: -; clone size: once; V gene: TRBV7-3; CDR3 protein: CASSLRAHSEGIGYGYTF; CDR3 DNA: TGTGCCAGCAGCTTAAGGGCGCACTCGGAGGGGATTGGCTATGGCTACACCTTC